This paragraph covers one TCR beta chain sequence. These data belong to a study of shared clonotypes between healthy human individuals. Genomic DNA per cell subset filled all wells of several immunoSEQ plates. Method: immunoSEQ multiplex PCR; TCRdb's copy keeps in-frame clones and lacks some. There are a few million clones in the sample; 85% to 95% occur only once, and roughly 0.14% lies in the top ten. What was sequenced was naive CD4+ T cells sorted from blood. The subset denotes: CD45RA+ positively selected. The receptor was isolated from a man aged 18 to 35 in good health.

The CDR3 DNA reads as TGTGCCAGCTACAATAAGGCAGGGGGAATCTACGAGCAGTACTTC. Its translation is CASYNKAGGIYEQYF. The chain links TRBV27 to TRBJ2-7; 7 bases agree with TRBD1. With 8 bases clipped from V and 3 bases from J, the junction kept 13 bases outside the gene matches. CDR1 is MNHEY and CDR2 is SMNVEV in the germline V gene (reference sequence). This CDR3 has 15 residues.